The source of this TCR beta chain is a study of technical replicates of blood from a handful of donors (dated by TCRdb to 2016 to 2017). With respect to this clone: There is no known antigen for this receptor. Base-call qualities are not available, and no considerably larger clone is one nucleotide away.

Receptor amplification or capture employed the immunoSEQ multiplex PCR assay. TCRdb took this table from immuneACCESS and kept in-frame rearrangements with V and J called. Such tables lack part of the clones; where checked against another copy, unresolved V genes explain under half of the gap, and the rest is unexplained. For this sample the table gives around 50,000 clones, of which 95% to 97% were detected only once. The ten largest clones take up around 0.4% of the sample. This TCR was sampled from a human donor in good health. The sequencing input was T cells isolated from PBMCs.

CDR3 reads: CASTRQGIMNTEAFF. Read as DNA, the sequence is TGTGCCAGTACTCGACAGGGAATAATGAACACTGAAGCTTTCTTT. Rearrangement joined TRBV6-5 to TRBJ1-1, with TRBD1 matching 7 junction bases. CDR1 and CDR2 are read off the germline V gene as MNHEY and SVGAGI. Unmatched junction bases come to 10, with V trimmed by 9 bases and J by 0 bases. Its CDR3 holds 15 amino acids, cysteine through phenylalanine. The CDR3 DNA has 45 bases and is translated from base 1.